The rows below give T cell receptor beta chains drawn from one sample of a study of neurological immune-mediated disorders. Using its own MiXCR run on the 5' RACE reads, TCRdb lists one record per CDR3 protein. The table shows 95,000 to 110,000 distinct CDR3 sequences, with about a tenth occurring only once. The sequenced material came from PBMCs. The receptors derive from a female donor with HTLV-1-associated myelopathy (HAM/TSP). CDR3s leave out the opening cysteine and the closing phenylalanine or tryptophan.

TRBJ2-5 TRBV12-3/TRBV12-4 ASSFGQGRRETQY
TRBJ2-2 TRBV5-4 ANRGRDTGELF
TRBJ2-5 TRBV5-1 ASSLVQAKETQY
TRBJ2-3 TRBV6-5 ASSLGHTQY
TRBJ1-1 TRBV24-1 ATRPRTGNTEAF
TRBJ2-2 TRBV10-1 ASSEGLANTGELF
TRBJ2-3 TRBV5-1 ASSLSAHTQY
TRBJ1-1 TRBV29-1 SVAQGGSEAF
TRBJ1-1 TRBV10-3 AIGPTVNTEAF
TRBJ2-2 TRBV4-1 ASSQTTGELF
TRBJ2-7 TRBV20-1 SARAGPSYEQY
TRBJ2-1 TRBV28 ASRFGGHNEQF
TRBJ2-2 TRBV5-1 ASAFWDSIYTGELF
TRBJ2-7 TRBV20-1 SANGHITEQY
TRBJ2-3 TRBV15 ATSSPSGSPIADTQY
TRBJ1-5 TRBV30 AWSGSGIGQPQH
TRBJ1-2 TRBV4-1 ASSQDPGQGYGYT
TRBJ2-7 TRBV20-1 NAAGTGPHEQY
TRBJ2-2 TRBV20-1 SAATRTGELF
TRBJ2-1 TRBV25-1 ASRHRGDRGTGEQF
TRBJ2-3 TRBV6-5 ARSPGTTRDTQY
TRBJ2-5 TRBV5-1 ASSFAGNQGETQY
TRBJ2-3 TRBV7-9 ASSLGRPSSTDTQY
TRBJ1-1 TRBV12-3/TRBV12-4 ASSLGTEAF
TRBJ2-7 TRBV15 ATSRDFYEQY
TRBJ1-1 TRBV5-1 ASSRRGLNTEAF
TRBJ1-2 TRBV5-5 ASSDRELVGSGYT
TRBJ2-5 TRBV7-8 ASTRRGREETQY
TRBJ2-3 TRBV29-1 SAKVSNTDTQY
TRBJ2-1 TRBV7-3 ASSPDSGGAQF
TRBJ2-1 TRBV6-6 ASSYATGSYNEQF
TRBJ2-3 TRBV5-1 ASTFRGETDTQY
TRBJ1-4 TRBV15 ATSEGDSATNEKLF
TRBJ2-2 TRBV11-2 ASSFPGHRYTGEMF
TRBJ2-5 TRBV18 ASSPRHGQGETQY
TRBJ1-6 TRBV2 ASRAGPSSYNSPLH
TRBJ2-1 TRBV24-1 ATSLPGGSYNEQF
TRBJ2-7 TRBV5-1 ASSLAGGGASYEQY
TRBJ2-3 TRBV27 ASKGRGGSDTQY
TRBJ2-7 TRBV2 ASQMSFTGTYEQY
TRBJ1-1 TRBV9 ASSVGQGSTEAF
TRBJ2-5 TRBV5-1 ASSPGTLQETQY
TRBJ2-5 TRBV12-3/TRBV12-4 ASGDGGETQY
TRBJ2-7 TRBV5-6 ASSFGTGGVEQY
TRBJ1-4 TRBV11-2 ASSPHPRPDSNEKLF
TRBJ1-1 TRBV4-2 ASSPVVQGNTEAF
TRBJ2-7 TRBV2 ASSRDTTYEQY
TRBJ1-5 TRBV5-1 ASSLGAWGNQPQH
TRBJ2-2 TRBV12-3/TRBV12-4 ASSSPVPTELEPTNTGELF
TRBJ1-2 TRBV5-1 ASSLDWTIGYT
TRBJ2-3 TRBV3-1 ASSPSTSRGDTQY